This TCR beta chain appears in the sequencing data of a study of blood T cell repertoires in COVID-19. Germline V gene lookup returns CDR1 SGHRS and CDR2 YFSETQ. The V end was cut by 5 bases, the J end by 0 bases, with 11 bases between. CDR3 size: 14 residues. Sequencing used immunoSEQ multiplex PCR; TCRdb keeps in-frame clones, though not all of them. The table records 70,000 to 95,000 clones, 75% to 85% of them present only once. The clonotype originates from a human donor in a cohort sampled during active COVID-19. The chain couples TRBV5-1 to TRBJ2-5, with a tentative D call TRBD2 (5 bases). The sample comprised peripheral blood. The CDR3 here is CASRLTGYQETQYF. CDR3 DNA sequence: TGCGCCAGCAGGTTGACGGGATACCAAGAGACCCAGTACTTC.